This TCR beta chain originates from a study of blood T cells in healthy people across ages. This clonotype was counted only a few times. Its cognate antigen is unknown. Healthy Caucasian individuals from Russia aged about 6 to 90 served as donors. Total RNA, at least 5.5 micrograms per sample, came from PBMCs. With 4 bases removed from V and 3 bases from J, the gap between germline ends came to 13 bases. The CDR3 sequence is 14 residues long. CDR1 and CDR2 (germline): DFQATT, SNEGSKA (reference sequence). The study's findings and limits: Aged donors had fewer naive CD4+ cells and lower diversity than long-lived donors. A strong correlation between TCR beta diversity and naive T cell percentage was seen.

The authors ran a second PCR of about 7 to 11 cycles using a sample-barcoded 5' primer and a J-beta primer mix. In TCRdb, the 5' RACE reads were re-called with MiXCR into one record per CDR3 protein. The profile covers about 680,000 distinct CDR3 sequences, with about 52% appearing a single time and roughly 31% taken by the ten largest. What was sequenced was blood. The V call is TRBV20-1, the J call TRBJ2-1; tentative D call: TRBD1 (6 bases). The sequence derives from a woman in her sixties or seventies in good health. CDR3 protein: CSAMETGFYNEQFF. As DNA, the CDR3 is TGCAGTGCTATGGAGACAGGTTTCTACAATGAGCAGTTCTTC.